The 8 T cell receptor beta chains given below trace back to one sample, sequenced in a study of post-analysis software for immune sequencing data. Study-wide results and limits: With TRBV5-6, TRBV5-1 and TRBV20-1 included, roughly five TRBV segments were more frequent in patients than in controls.

Every TCR beta cDNA library bore unique molecular identifiers. TCRdb re-derived calls from the PCR reads in MiXCR, one entry per CDR3 protein. Here the sample spans about 560,000 distinct CDR3 sequences, 40% to 50% being singletons. Their recognized antigens are unknown. The sequenced sample was blood. All receptors come from a girl aged 10 to 17 with multiple sclerosis.

V gene TRBV9 combines with J gene TRBJ2-1; 11 bases match TRBD2. Germline assignment: CDR1 SGDLS and CDR2 YYNGEE. J gave up 0 bases and V 2 bases, and 7 bases lay outside the gene matches. The CDR3 totals 18 residues. The CDR3 region has the DNA TGTGCCAGCAGCGTTGCTAGCGGGGGGACTAACTCCTACAATGAGCAGTTCTTC. This gives the protein CASSVASGGTNSYNEQFF.

The table lists this clonotype with a few counts. This chain uses TRBV7-2 with TRBJ2-1, with 7 bases lining up with TRBD2. V gave up 6 bases and J gave up 4 bases; unmatched junction bases: 6. The CDR3 has 14 residues. CDR1 and CDR2 (germline): SGHTA, FQGNSA. The CDR3 DNA reads as TGTGCCAGCAGAAGAGCTAGCGGTTACAATGAGCAGTTCTTC. Translation gives CASRRASGYNEQFF.

A note on this clonotype: A read error may account for a junction end that differs from germline. The chain recombines TRBV29-1 with TRBJ2-7; unclear D gene. CDR1 SQVTM and CDR2 ANQGSEA come from the germline V gene. The CDR3 is made up of 12 amino acids. CDR3 coding DNA: TGCAGCGTTGAGGGGAACACCTACGAGCGGTACTTC. This translates into CSVEGNTYERYF.

The CDR3 loop is CASSFYRGPYGYTF. The CDR3 nucleotides are TGTGCCAGCAGCTTTTACAGGGGGCCATATGGCTACACCTTC. The chain employs TRBV7-2 and TRBJ1-2; the match to TRBD1 covers 9 bases. Germline lookup yields CDR1 SGHTA and CDR2 FQGNSA. The CDR3 sequence is 14 residues long. The ends lost 3 bases at V and 5 bases at J; junction bases unmatched: 4.

There are a few counts of this clonotype. The CDR3 region has the DNA TGTGCCAGCAGTGAATACCCGGGACAGGGGGCAAGAGAGACCCAGTACTTC. It specifies CASSEYPGQGARETQYF. V usage is TRBV25-1 and J usage is TRBJ2-5; TRBD1 agrees at 12 bases. This CDR3 contains 17 residues. Germline CDR1 MGHDK, CDR2 SYGVNS. The V and J ends lost 0 bases and 4 bases, in that order; junction bases with no gene match: 6.

This clonotype was counted a few times. The rearrangement uses TRBV7-6 and TRBJ2-5; 15 positions agree with TRBD2. The CDR3 spans 15 residues. Germline CDR1 is SGHVS and CDR2 is FNYEAQ. Losses at the gene ends were 4 bases for V and 5 bases for J; bases not matched to a gene: 2. The CDR3 sequence: CASSYGTSGGETQYF. The CDR3 bases are TGTGCCAGCAGCTACGGGACTAGCGGGGGGGAGACCCAGTACTTC.

The chain has TRBV24-1 and TRBJ2-3, with D possibly TRBD1 on 6 matching bases. Germline V lookup: CDR1 KGHDR, CDR2 SFDVKD. The V end was cut by 4 bases, the J end by 2 bases, with 12 bases between. The CDR3 runs to 15 residues. In nucleotides, the CDR3 is TGTGCCACCAGTGACCTGCAGGGGAACACAGATACGCAGTATTTT. Its translation is CATSDLQGNTDTQYF.

The chain combines TRBV12-3 or TRBV12-4 with TRBJ1-6; 8 nucleotides match TRBD1. CDR3 size: 14 residues. J was trimmed by 5 bases and V by 6 bases; bases with no gene match: 3. CDR3 residues: CASRGTGNNSPLHF. CDR3 DNA: TGTGCCAGCAGGGGGACAGGAAATAATTCACCCCTCCACTTT.